This entry describes one T cell receptor (beta chain). The antigen is not known. One end of the junction is discordant with germline, which a read error may explain. The sample originates from a study of T cells in Graves' hyperthyroidism and ophthalmopathy. This CDR3 region has 15 residues. Germline assignment: CDR1 DFQATT and CDR2 SNEGSKA (reference sequence). Template material for amplifying TCR beta CDR3 regions consisted of RNA transcripts. The HTBI primer set was used in a first-round RT-PCR of the TCR CDR3. TCRdb reprocessed the multiplex PCR reads via MiXCR and lists one record per CDR3 protein. This table has approximately 560,000 distinct CDR3 sequences, approximately 14% appearing once. The authors deemed Graves' hyperthyroidism stable absent ophthalmopathy progression within 18 months. Clinicians diagnosed patients from clinical symptoms, serum thyroxine and TRAb, thyroid ultrasound and orbital computed tomography.

Overall study results and limits: Ophthalmopathy was separated from stable hyperthyroidism by a 13 V-J model. Expanded thyroid clonotypes (above 0.001) were mostly also found in blood.

Sample: blood. The V and J genes are TRBV20-1 and TRBJ2-7; TRBD2 agrees at 9 bases. The receptor's source is a woman aged 25 to 39 with Graves' hyperthyroidism. CDR3 nucleotides: TGCAGTGCTGGAGAGCGACTAGCGGCATCCTACGAGCAGTACTTC. Protein: CSAGERLAASYEQYF.